This is a list of T cell receptor beta chains from one sample in a study of T cell responses to AZD1222 COVID-19 vaccine. Measured with immunoSEQ multiplex PCR; TCRdb has only the in-frame clones, and not every one. The sample records 150,000 or so clones, more than 75% being singletons. Sample: peripheral blood, taken on day 0 of AZD1222 vaccination. These receptors originate from an adult in good health. CDR3s include the opening cysteine and the closing phenylalanine or tryptophan. The order of the fields is clone size, V gene, J gene, D gene, CDR3 DNA, CDR3 protein. A D gene is named only where the DNA matches it firmly. Size is omitted from some rows. Given values are once, few, many or a class for expanded clones.

>-|TRBV4-1|TRBJ1-1|-
TGCGCCAGCAGCCAAGAGACGGCGATGAACACTGAAGCTTTCTTT
CASSQETAMNTEAFF
>-|TRBV9|TRBJ1-1|-
TGTGCCAGCAGCGAACGCTCAGGGGCGAACACTGAAGCTTTCTTT
CASSERSGANTEAFF
>-|TRBV27|TRBJ1-2|TRBD1
TGTGCCAGCAGCGGACAGGGGAAATCAAACTATGGCTACACCTTC
CASSGQGKSNYGYTF
>-|TRBV11-1|TRBJ1-6|TRBD1
TGTGCCAGCAGCGGACAGGGAGGGTCACCCCTCCACTTT
CASSGQGGSPLHF
>-|TRBV5-4|TRBJ1-4|-
TGTGCCAGCAGCAAAGACCACTCTGTAACTAATGAAAAACTGTTTTTT
CASSKDHSVTNEKLFF
>-|TRBV11-1|TRBJ1-6|-
TGTGCCAGCAGCCCAACCCGAGGGCCCCTCCACTTT
CASSPTRGPLHF
>-|TRBV27|TRBJ2-2|-
TGTGCCAGCAAAGGAGGAGTCCAGGCGTTCCCCGGGGAGCTGTTTTTT
CASKGGVQAFPGELFF
>once|TRBV1|TRBJ1-1|-
TGCACCAGCCCCCAGGACAGTCTTTTACCGATGAACACTGAAGCTTTCTTT
CTSPQDSLLPMNTEAFF
>-|TRBV2|TRBJ2-7|-
TGTGCCAGCAGCGACGGGACCAGTATCCACGAGCAGTACTTC
CASSDGTSIHEQYF
>-|TRBV7-3|TRBJ2-2|TRBD2
TGTGCCAGCAGCTCCGGACTAGCGGAAACCGGGGAGCTGTTTTTT
CASSSGLAETGELFF
>once|TRBV10-1|TRBJ2-5|TRBD2
TGCGCCAGCAGTGAAGGGACTAGCGGACAAGAGACCCAGTACTTC
CASSEGTSGQETQYF